Shown below are 4 T cell receptor beta chains from a single sample sequenced in a study of patients and donors after allogeneic stem cell transplantation. MiXCR, run by TCRdb on the RT-PCR reads, gives a single entry per CDR3 protein. The sample has about 40,000 distinct CDR3 sequences; 25% to 40% are singletons. Specimen: blood, either unsorted or a sorted T cell fraction (not recorded which). All receptors derive from a human donor who was either an allogeneic HSCT recipient or a stem cell or donor lymphocyte infusion donor (not recorded which). It is not recorded whose cells these are; they may come from a transplant donor.

This clonotype showed up many times. The rearrangement links TRBV29-1 to TRBJ1-4, with D perhaps TRBD1 (5 bases). The CDR3 totals 14 residues. CDR1 SQVTM and CDR2 ANQGSEA come from the germline V gene. Trimming removed 4 bases at V and 7 bases at J, with 16 bases between. The CDR3 here is CSVGKDGAPEKLFF. CDR3 coding DNA: TGCAGCGTTGGCAAGGACGGGGCGCCTGAAAAACTGTTTTTT.

V gene TRBV29-1 combines with J gene TRBJ2-5; no clear D gene. Per germline, CDR1 SQVTM and CDR2 ANQGSEA. The CDR3 sequence is 13 residues long. The V gene lost 5 bases and the J gene lost 0 bases, with 10 bases spanning the gap. CDR3 in DNA: TGCAGCGTTCACGACGGGTACCAAGAGACCCAGTACTTC. It encodes CSVHDGYQETQYF.

V is TRBV27 and J is TRBJ1-2; 7 bases are shared with TRBD1. Germline V CDR1 and CDR2: MNHEY, SMNVEV (reference sequence). V shed 2 bases, J shed 3 bases, and the junction held 12 bases outside the gene matches. The CDR3 covers 17 residues. Here the CDR3 reads CASSLKGATSYDYGYTF. CDR3 nucleotide sequence: TGTGCCAGCAGTTTAAAGGGGGCGACGTCCTACGACTATGGCTACACCTTC.

The J gene is TRBJ1-5, the V gene TRBV21-1; TRBD1, as called in the table, went unchecked against the DNA. TRBV21-1 is reported as a pseudogene. The CDR3 runs to 16 residues. For the CDR3, the DNA is TGTGCCAGCAGCAGCCCCCCGCGGGGGGATATTCAGCCCCAGCATTTT. It yields the protein CASSSPPRGDIQPQHF.